A single sample is the source of the 16 T cell receptor beta chains below, sequenced in a study of OX40 agonist ivuxolimab in advanced cancers. The library was obtained by the immunoSEQ multiplex PCR assay. The source is immuneACCESS, and TCRdb retained only in-frame sequences with V and J called. Part of the clones is not carried over; for the studies checked, unresolved V genes explain less than half of this, and the remainder is unexplained. The sample data list about 48,000 clones, and roughly 90% of these were observed just once. The ten largest clones add up to about 6.5% of the sample. Sequences were derived from CD4+ or CD8+ T cells sorted from blood, sampled in a trial of the OX40 agonist ivuxolimab. Receptors originate from an adult with an advanced solid tumor such as melanoma, head and neck, liver or kidney cancer.

The rearrangement joins TRBV10-2 to TRBJ2-6; 7 positions agree with TRBD1. This CDR3 has 15 residues. J lost 4 bases, V lost 2 bases, and 2 bases had no gene match. Germline CDR1 WSHSY, CDR2 SAAADI. CDR3 nucleotide sequence: TGCGCCAGCAGTGAGGGGGGACAGGGGGCCAACGTCCTGACTTTC. Its protein product is CASSEGGQGANVLTF.

The rearrangement joins TRBV27 to TRBJ2-1; 11 nucleotides line up with TRBD2. The CDR3 length is 15 residues. CDR1 and CDR2 (germline): MNHEY, SMNVEV (reference sequence). The V and J ends lost 5 bases and 7 bases, in that order; junction bases with no gene match: 7. The CDR3, as DNA: TGTGCCAGCAGTAACGTAGCGGGGGGGCTGAATGAGCAGTTCTTC. Its protein product is CASSNVAGGLNEQFF.

V and J are TRBV27 and TRBJ2-5; the D gene is possibly TRBD2 (6 bases). This CDR3 is built from 15 residues. The germline V gene encodes CDR1 MNHEY and CDR2 SMNVEV (reference sequence). Trimming removed 5 bases from V and 0 bases from J, with 13 bases in between. The CDR3 nucleotides are TGTGCCAGCAGTCTTAGCGGACGGTACCAAGAGACCCAGTACTTC. Amino acids: CASSLSGRYQETQYF.

The chain uses TRBV28 and TRBJ2-1, with D tentatively TRBD2 (6 bases). The CDR3 has 14 amino acids. Trimming left V 8 bases short and J 2 bases short, with 13 bases between. Looked up from germline, CDR1 is MDHEN and CDR2 is SYDVKM. The CDR3 sequence: CASHEGGAYNEQFF. CDR3 DNA sequence: TGTGCCAGCCACGAGGGAGGCGCCTACAATGAGCAGTTCTTC.

The chain is built from TRBV4-3 and TRBJ2-1, with unresolved D. The V end lost 0 bases, the J end lost 0 bases, and 18 bases lay between the germline ends. The CDR3 runs to 19 residues. Germline V gives CDR1 LGHNA, CDR2 YSLEER. CDR3 DNA: TGCGCCAGCAGCCAAGAGTCCCCCACGCACCTTCTCTCCTACAATGAGCAGTTCTTC. Translation: CASSQESPTHLLSYNEQFF.

The chain couples TRBV20-1 to TRBJ1-5, with D hard to call. Trimming took 6 bases from V and 3 from J, leaving 6 bases between them. From germline, CDR1 is DFQATT and CDR2 SNEGSKA (reference sequence). The CDR3 is 11 residues long. CDR3 protein: CSAVSNQPQHF. The CDR3, as DNA: TGCAGTGCGGTTTCCAATCAGCCCCAGCATTTT.

V gene TRBV19 combines with J gene TRBJ2-6; no definite D call. From germline, CDR1 is LNHDA and CDR2 SQIVND (reference sequence). Trimming took 8 bases from V and 2 from J, leaving 13 bases between them. This CDR3 is 15 amino acids long. The CDR3 nucleotides read TGTGCCAGTTCTCACAGTGTGACTGGGGCCAACGTCCTGACTTTC. Translation: CASSHSVTGANVLTF.

V gene TRBV19 combines with J gene TRBJ2-1; D may be TRBD1 (5 bases). The CDR3 extends over 13 amino acids. From germline, CDR1 is LNHDA and CDR2 SQIVND (reference sequence). V was trimmed by 3 bases and J by 8 bases, leaving 11 bases between them. The CDR3 spells CASSISQGYEQFF. For the CDR3, the DNA is TGTGCCAGTAGTATTAGCCAGGGATATGAGCAGTTCTTC.

This rearrangement joins TRBV28 to TRBJ2-3; 10 bases fit TRBD2. J gave up 2 bases and V 2 bases, and 13 bases lay outside the gene matches. Germline V CDR1 and CDR2: MDHEN, SYDVKM. This CDR3 has 19 amino acids. The CDR3 bases are TGTGCCAGCAGTTTACGCGTTGTAAGCGGGAGGGCCGACACAGATACGCAGTATTTT. The encoded protein is CASSLRVVSGRADTDTQYF.

The chain combines TRBV21-1 with TRBJ1-1. TRBV21-1 has pseudogene status. The CDR3 is 14 amino acids. For the CDR3, the DNA is TGTGCCAGCTTTTTCAGACGGAAGAACACTGAAGCTTTCTTT. It is translated as CASFFRRKNTEAFF.

The chain combines TRBV11-2 with TRBJ2-3; 7 bases line up with TRBD1. The V and J ends lost 1 base and 4 bases, in that order; junction bases with no gene match: 11. The CDR3 spans 17 residues. CDR1 and CDR2 (germline): SGHAT, FQNNGV. CDR3 DNA sequence: TGTGCCAGCAGCTTAGGGCTGACAGGGCTTTTGGCAGATACGCAGTATTTT. Translating it yields CASSLGLTGLLADTQYF.

This chain links TRBV5-6 with TRBJ1-4, with 9 bases identical to TRBD1. CDR3 length equals 15 residues. J was trimmed by 4 bases and V by 4 bases; bases with no gene match: 5. Germline V gene lookup returns CDR1 SGHDT and CDR2 YYEEEE. The CDR3 nucleotides read TGTGCCAGCAGCGCCGGGACAGGGTATAATGAAAAACTGTTTTTT. Its protein is CASSAGTGYNEKLFF.

The V gene is TRBV2, the J gene TRBJ2-1; 9 positions match TRBD2. The V gene end was trimmed by 7 bases and the J gene end by 2 bases; junction bases not matched to a gene: 3. The CDR3 loop spans 14 amino acids. The germline V gene has CDR1 SNHLY and CDR2 FYNNEI. Written as DNA, the CDR3 is TGTGCCAGCATGGCTAGCGGGGCCTACAATGAGCAGTTCTTC. The encoded protein is CASMASGAYNEQFF.

The J gene is TRBJ1-1, the V gene TRBV5-1, with no clear D. Per the germline V gene, CDR1 is SGHRS and CDR2 is YFSETQ. The V gene lost 4 bases and the J gene lost 0 bases, with 16 bases spanning the gap. The CDR3 extends over 16 amino acids. The CDR3: CASSPPGETMNTEAFF. For the CDR3, the DNA is TGCGCCAGCAGCCCCCCCGGGGAGACCATGAACACTGAAGCTTTCTTT.

The CDR3 region has the DNA TGTGCCATCGGGACCCCTATTTGGGGCACTGAAGCTTTCTTT. Translation gives CAIGTPIWGTEAFF. The rearrangement links TRBV6-1 to TRBJ1-1, with D possibly being TRBD1 (5 bases). The germline V gene encodes CDR1 MNHNS and CDR2 SASEGT. This CDR3 region has 14 residues. Between the trimmed V and J ends, which lost 10 bases and 4 bases, there was a span of 19 bases.

V and J are TRBV19 and TRBJ1-1; D perhaps matches TRBD1 (6 bases). CDR3 length equals 13 residues. Germline CDR1 LNHDA, CDR2 SQIVND (reference sequence). V lost 2 bases, J lost 5 bases, and 9 bases lay in between. CDR3 nucleotide sequence: TGTGCCAGTAGTATAACAGGGAGGACTGAAGCTTTCTTT. Its protein product is CASSITGRTEAFF.